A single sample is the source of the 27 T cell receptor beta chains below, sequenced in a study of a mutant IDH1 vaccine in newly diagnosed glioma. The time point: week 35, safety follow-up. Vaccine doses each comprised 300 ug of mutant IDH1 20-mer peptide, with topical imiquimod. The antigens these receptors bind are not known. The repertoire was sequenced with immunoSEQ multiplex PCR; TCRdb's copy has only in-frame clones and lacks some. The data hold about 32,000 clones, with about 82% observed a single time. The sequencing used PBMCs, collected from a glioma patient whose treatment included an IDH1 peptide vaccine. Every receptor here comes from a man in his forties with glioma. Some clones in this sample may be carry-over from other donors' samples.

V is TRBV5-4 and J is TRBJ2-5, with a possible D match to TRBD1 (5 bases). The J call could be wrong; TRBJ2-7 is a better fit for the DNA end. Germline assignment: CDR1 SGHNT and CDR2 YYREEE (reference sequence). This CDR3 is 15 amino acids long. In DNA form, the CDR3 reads TGTGCCAGCAGCTTGGGGGCAGGGCCTAGGAGCGAGCAGTACTTC. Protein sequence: CASSLGAGPRSEQYF.

The CDR3 spells CASSVVAGSDIQYF. The DNA of the CDR3 is TGTGCCAGCAGCGTAGTCGCAGGATCGGACATTCAGTACTTC. The gene calls are TRBV9 and TRBJ2-4; D is ambiguous. The CDR3 covers 14 residues. Trimming removed 0 bases at V and 8 bases at J, with 12 bases between. Germline loops: CDR1 SGDLS, CDR2 YYNGEE.

Here the CDR3 DNA reads TGTGCCAGCAGTCCAACCAGGGGGAATCAGCCCCAGCATTTT. Its protein is CASSPTRGNQPQHF. This rearrangement joins TRBV27 to TRBJ1-5, with 7 bases identical to TRBD1. The V segment lost 5 bases and the J segment 4 bases; nucleotides outside the gene matches: 5. The germline CDR1 and CDR2 sequences are MNHEY and SMNVEV (reference sequence). This CDR3 spans 14 amino acids.

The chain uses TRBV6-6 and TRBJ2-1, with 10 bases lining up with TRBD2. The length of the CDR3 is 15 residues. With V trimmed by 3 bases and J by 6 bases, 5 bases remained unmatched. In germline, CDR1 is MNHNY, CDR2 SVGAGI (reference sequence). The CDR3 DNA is TGTGCCAGCAGTTATACTAGCGGGGACGTCAATGAGCAGTTCTTC. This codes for CASSYTSGDVNEQFF.

The CDR3: CASSSPDRARYGYTF. The CDR3 nucleotides read TGTGCCAGCAGTTCCCCTGACAGGGCGAGGTATGGCTACACCTTC. The V call is TRBV6-5, the J call TRBJ1-2, with 7 bases matching TRBD1. Germline V gene data show CDR1 as MNHEY and CDR2 as SVGAGI. Trimming cost V 4 bases and J 5 bases; bases outside gene matches: 10. There are 15 residues in the CDR3.

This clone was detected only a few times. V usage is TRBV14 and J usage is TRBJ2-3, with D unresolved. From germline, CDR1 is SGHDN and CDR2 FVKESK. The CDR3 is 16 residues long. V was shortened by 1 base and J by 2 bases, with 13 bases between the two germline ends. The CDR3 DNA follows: TGTGCCAGCAGCCAAGTATACCGGGCACTCACAGATACGCAGTATTTT. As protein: CASSQVYRALTDTQYF.

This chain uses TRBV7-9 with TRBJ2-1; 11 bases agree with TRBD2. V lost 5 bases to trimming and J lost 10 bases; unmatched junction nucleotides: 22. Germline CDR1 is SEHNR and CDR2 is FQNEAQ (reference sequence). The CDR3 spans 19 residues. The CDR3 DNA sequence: TGTGCCAGCAGCCCGCGAAGTCACAGGGGACTAGCGGAGGGCTCGGAGCAGTTCTTC. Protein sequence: CASSPRSHRGLAEGSEQFF.

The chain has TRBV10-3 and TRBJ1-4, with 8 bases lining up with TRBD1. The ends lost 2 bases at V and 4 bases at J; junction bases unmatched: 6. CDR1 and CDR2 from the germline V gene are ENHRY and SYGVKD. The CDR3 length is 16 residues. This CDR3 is CAISETKTGVNEKLFF. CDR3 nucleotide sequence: TGTGCCATCAGTGAGACTAAGACAGGGGTTAATGAAAAACTGTTTTTT.

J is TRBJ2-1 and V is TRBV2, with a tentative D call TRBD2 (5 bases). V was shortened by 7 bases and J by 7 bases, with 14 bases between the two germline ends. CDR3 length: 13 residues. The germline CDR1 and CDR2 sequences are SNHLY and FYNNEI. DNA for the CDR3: TGTGCCAGCAATAGCGCCCCGATGAATGAGCAGTTCTTC. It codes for CASNSAPMNEQFF.

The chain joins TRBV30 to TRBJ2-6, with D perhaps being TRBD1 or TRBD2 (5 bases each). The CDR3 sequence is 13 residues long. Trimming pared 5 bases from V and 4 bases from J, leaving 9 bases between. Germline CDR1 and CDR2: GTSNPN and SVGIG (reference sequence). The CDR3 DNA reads TGTGCCTGGGAGGGGACCGGGGCCAACGTCCTGACTTTC. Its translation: CAWEGTGANVLTF.

The CDR3 DNA reads as TGTGCCAGCAGTGAACGGGGGTCCTACAATGAGCAGTTCTTC. It translates to CASSERGSYNEQFF. This chain joins TRBV6-1 and TRBJ2-1, with a possible D match to TRBD2 (6 bases). The V and J ends lost 2 bases and 1 base respectively, with 6 bases between them. Germline values: CDR1 MNHNS, CDR2 SASEGT. The CDR3 is 14 amino acids.

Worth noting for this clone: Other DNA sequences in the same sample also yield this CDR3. The CDR3 DNA sequence: TGCGCCAGCAGCCAAGACCAACACAATGAGCAGTTCTTC. Its translation is CASSQDQHNEQFF. This sequence joins TRBV4-1 and TRBJ2-1; D not certain. Deletions cut 0 bases from V and 5 bases from J, with 5 bases between. The germline CDR1 and CDR2 sequences are MGHRA and YSYEKL. The CDR3 extends over 13 amino acids.

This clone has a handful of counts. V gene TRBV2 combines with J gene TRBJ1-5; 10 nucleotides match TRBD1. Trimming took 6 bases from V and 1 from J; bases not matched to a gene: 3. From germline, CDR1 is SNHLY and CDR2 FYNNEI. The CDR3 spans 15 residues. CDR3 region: CASSRTGGSNQPQHF. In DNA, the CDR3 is TGTGCCAGCAGCCGGACAGGGGGAAGCAATCAGCCCCAGCATTTT. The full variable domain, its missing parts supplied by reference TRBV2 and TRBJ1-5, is EPEVTQTPSHQVTQMGQEVILRCVPISNHLYFYWYRQILGQKVEFLVSFYNNEISEKSEIFDDQFSVERPDGSNFTLKIRSTKLEDSAMYFCASSRTGGSNQPQHFGDGTRLSIL.

The CDR3: CASSLVGTGGPHEQYF. DNA for the CDR3: TGTGCCAGCAGCTTGGTGGGGACAGGGGGCCCGCACGAGCAGTACTTC. The chain links TRBV5-6 to TRBJ2-7; 12 nucleotides align to TRBD1. This CDR3 has 16 residues. From germline, CDR1 is SGHDT and CDR2 YYEEEE. The trim removed 0 bases at V and 5 bases at J, leaving 6 bases unmatched.

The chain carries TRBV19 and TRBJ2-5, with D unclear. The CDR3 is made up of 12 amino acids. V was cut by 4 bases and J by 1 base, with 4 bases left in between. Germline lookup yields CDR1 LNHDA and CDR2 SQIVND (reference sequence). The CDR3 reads CASSKGQETQYF. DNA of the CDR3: TGTGCCAGTAGTAAAGGCCAAGAGACCCAGTACTTC.

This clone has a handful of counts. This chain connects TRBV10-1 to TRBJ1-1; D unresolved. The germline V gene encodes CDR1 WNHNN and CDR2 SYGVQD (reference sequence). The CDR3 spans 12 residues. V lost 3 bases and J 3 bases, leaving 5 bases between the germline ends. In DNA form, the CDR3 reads TGCGCCAGCAGTGATTTATACACTGAAGCTTTCTTT. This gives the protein CASSDLYTEAFF.

The CDR3 sequence is CATSKGASYNEQFF. The CDR3 DNA reads as TGTGCCACCAGCAAGGGGGCCTCCTACAATGAGCAGTTCTTC. J is TRBJ2-1 and V is TRBV15; 7 bases fit TRBD1. The germline V gene encodes CDR1 LNHNV and CDR2 YYDKDF (reference sequence). V shed 4 bases, J shed 0 bases, and the junction held 0 bases outside the gene matches. CDR3 length: 14 residues.

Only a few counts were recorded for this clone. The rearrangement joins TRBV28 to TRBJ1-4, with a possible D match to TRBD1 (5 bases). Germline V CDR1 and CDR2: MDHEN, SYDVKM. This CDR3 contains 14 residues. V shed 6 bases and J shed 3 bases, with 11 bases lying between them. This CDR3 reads CASSPAGANEKLFF. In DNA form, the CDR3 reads TGTGCCAGCAGCCCCGCGGGGGCTAATGAAAAACTGTTTTTT.

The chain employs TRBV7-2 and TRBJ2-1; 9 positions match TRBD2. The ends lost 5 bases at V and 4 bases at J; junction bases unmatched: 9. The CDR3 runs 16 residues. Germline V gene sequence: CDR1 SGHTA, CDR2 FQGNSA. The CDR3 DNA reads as TGTGCCAGCAGCGACTTCGCGGGGGGGCGGTACAATGAGCAGTTCTTC. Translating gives CASSDFAGGRYNEQFF.

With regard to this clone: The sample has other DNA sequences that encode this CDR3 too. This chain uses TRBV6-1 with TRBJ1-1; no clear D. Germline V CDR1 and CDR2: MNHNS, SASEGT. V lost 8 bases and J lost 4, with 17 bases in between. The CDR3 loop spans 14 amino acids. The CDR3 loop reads CASRSTPLSTEAFF. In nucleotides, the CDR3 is TGTGCCAGCCGATCGACACCCCTGAGCACTGAAGCTTTCTTT.

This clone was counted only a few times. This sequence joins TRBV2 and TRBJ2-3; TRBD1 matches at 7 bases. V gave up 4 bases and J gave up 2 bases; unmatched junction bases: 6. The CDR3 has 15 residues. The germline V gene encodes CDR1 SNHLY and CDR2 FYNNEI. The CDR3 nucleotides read TGTGCCAGCAGTGGGGGACAGTTAATCACAGATACGCAGTATTTT. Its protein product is CASSGGQLITDTQYF.

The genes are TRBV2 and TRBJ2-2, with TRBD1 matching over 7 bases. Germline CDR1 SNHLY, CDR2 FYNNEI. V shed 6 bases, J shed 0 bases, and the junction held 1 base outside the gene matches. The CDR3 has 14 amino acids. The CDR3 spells CASRGTANTGELFF. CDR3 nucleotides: TGTGCCAGCAGAGGGACAGCGAACACCGGGGAGCTGTTTTTT.

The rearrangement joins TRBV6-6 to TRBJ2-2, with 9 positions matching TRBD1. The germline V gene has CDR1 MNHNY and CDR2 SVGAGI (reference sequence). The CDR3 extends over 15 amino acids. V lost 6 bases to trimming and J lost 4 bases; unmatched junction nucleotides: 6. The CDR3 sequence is CASRLDRGGTGELFF. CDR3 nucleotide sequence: TGTGCCAGCAGGCTGGACAGGGGAGGCACCGGGGAGCTGTTTTTT.

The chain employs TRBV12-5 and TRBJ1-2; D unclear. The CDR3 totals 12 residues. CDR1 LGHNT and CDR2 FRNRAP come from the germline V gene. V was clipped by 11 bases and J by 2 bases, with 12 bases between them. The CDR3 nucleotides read TGTGCTTCGGGGAATTCCAACTATGGCTACACCTTC. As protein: CASGNSNYGYTF.

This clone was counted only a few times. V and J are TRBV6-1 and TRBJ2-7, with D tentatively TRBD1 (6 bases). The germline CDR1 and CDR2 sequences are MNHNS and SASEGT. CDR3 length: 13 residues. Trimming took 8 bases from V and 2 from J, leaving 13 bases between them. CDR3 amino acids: CASAPNRAYEQYF. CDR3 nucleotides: TGTGCCAGCGCCCCAAACAGGGCCTACGAGCAGTACTTC.

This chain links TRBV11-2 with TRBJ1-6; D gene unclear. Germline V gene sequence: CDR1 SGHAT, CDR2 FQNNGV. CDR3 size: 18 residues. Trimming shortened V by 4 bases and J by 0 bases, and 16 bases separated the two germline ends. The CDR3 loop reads CASSSRPLTGSYNSPLHF. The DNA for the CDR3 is TGTGCCAGCAGCTCCCGACCCCTAACTGGCTCCTATAATTCACCCCTCCACTTT.

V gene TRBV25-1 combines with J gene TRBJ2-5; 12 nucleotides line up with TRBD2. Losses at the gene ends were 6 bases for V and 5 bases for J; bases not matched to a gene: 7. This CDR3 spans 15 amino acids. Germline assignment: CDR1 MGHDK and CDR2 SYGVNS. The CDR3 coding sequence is TGTGCCAGCAGCCTAGCGGGGGGGCTCCGGGAGACCCAGTACTTC. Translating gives CASSLAGGLRETQYF.